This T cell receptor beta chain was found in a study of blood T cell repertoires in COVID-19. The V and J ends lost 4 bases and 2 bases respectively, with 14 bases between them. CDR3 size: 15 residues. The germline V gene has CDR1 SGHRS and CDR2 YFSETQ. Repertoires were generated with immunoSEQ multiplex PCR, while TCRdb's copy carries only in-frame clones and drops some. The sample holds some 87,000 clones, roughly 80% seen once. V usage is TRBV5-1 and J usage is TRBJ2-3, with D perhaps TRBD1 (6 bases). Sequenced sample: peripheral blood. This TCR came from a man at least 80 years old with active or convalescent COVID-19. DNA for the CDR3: TGCGCCAGCAGCCTCTCCCCAGGGGCCACAGATACGCAGTATTTT. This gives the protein CASSLSPGATDTQYF.